One sample yielded the 30 T cell receptor beta chains listed below, sequenced in a study of immune heterogeneity within non-small cell lung tumors. Template was bulk tumor genomic DNA, 600 to 650 ng per sample. Several biopsies were collected from each primary tumor during surgery. They were spaced as far apart as possible within the tumor mass. It was patients with untreated, newly diagnosed non-small cell lung cancer who underwent curative surgery. It was with 32 V and 13 J primers that multiplex PCR amplified TCR beta CDR3. MiXCR was run by TCRdb on the multiplex PCR reads, yielding one entry per CDR3 protein. The sample yields fewer than 12,000 distinct CDR3 sequences, 25% to 35% seen once. The material sequenced was lung tumor tissue. All receptors derive from a woman between 55 and 75 years old with non-small cell lung cancer.

The chain joins TRBV28 to TRBJ2-1; 10 nucleotides align to TRBD2. Looked up from germline, CDR1 is MDHEN and CDR2 is SYDVKM. The V segment lost 4 bases and the J segment 7 bases; nucleotides outside the gene matches: 4. The CDR3 loop spans 14 amino acids. CDR3 in amino acids: CASSSSGRENEQFF. The DNA of the CDR3 is TGTGCCAGCAGTTCCAGCGGGAGGGAGAATGAGCAGTTCTTC.

The sample holds many counts of this clonotype. The gene calls are TRBV12-3 or TRBV12-4 and TRBJ2-1; D is uncertain. This CDR3 is 16 amino acids long. V lost 1 base, J lost 3 bases, and 13 bases lay in between. The CDR3 coding sequence is TGTGCCAGCAGTTTAGTTCGAGTACCGCACTACAATGAGCAGTTCTTC. Translated: CASSLVRVPHYNEQFF.

This clonotype is medium-sized (0.01 to 0.1%) in the sample. The gene calls are TRBV19 and TRBJ1-5; 7 nucleotides line up with TRBD1. Germline V gene lookup returns CDR1 LNHDA and CDR2 SQIVND (reference sequence). The CDR3 sequence is 16 residues long. V was pared by 7 bases and J by 5 bases, with 14 bases of the junction left unmatched. CDR3 bases: TGTGCCAGTATTGAGACAGGGAACATACTTTATCAGCCCCAGCATTTT. Translating gives CASIETGNILYQPQHF.

Within the sample, this clonotype is medium-sized (0.01 to 0.1%). V is TRBV6-1 and J is TRBJ1-5; maybe TRBD1 (5 bases). This CDR3 has 15 residues. Trimming shortened V by 5 bases and J by 1 base, and 12 bases separated the two germline ends. Per germline, CDR1 MNHNS and CDR2 SASEGT. Here the CDR3 reads CASSKVGGSNQPQHF. In nucleotides, the CDR3 is TGTGCCAGCAGTAAGGTGGGGGGGAGCAATCAGCCCCAGCATTTT.

As concerns this clonotype: A read error may be the cause here, since a much bigger clone is one base away. The chain has TRBV5-8 and TRBJ1-6, with no clear D. The germline V gene encodes CDR1 SGHTS and CDR2 YDEGEE. The CDR3 is made up of 14 amino acids. DNA for the CDR3: TGTGCCATCAGCTCCGGGATTCATAATTCACCCCTCCACTTT. Protein product: CAISSGIHNSPLHF. Combining the CDR3 with reference TRBV5-8 and TRBJ1-6 gives the whole variable domain EAGVTQSPTHLIKTRGQQATLRCSPISGHTSVYWYQQALGLGLQFLLWYDEGEERNRGNFPPRFSGRQFPNYSSELNVNALELEDSALYLCAISSGIHNSPLHFGNGTRLTVT.

This clonotype came up a few times. A much more abundant neighbour one base away suggests this may be a read error. The genes are TRBV30 and TRBJ2-1; D may be TRBD2 (6 bases). The CDR3 has 14 amino acids. With 8 bases removed from V and 4 bases from J, the gap between germline ends came to 18 bases. From germline, CDR1 is GTSNPN and CDR2 SVGIG (reference sequence). CDR3 sequence: CARKAGLGYNEQFF. The DNA of the CDR3 is TGTGCCCGGAAGGCGGGGCTGGGGTACAATGAGCAGTTCTTC.

This clonotype was counted a single time. Since a much larger clone is just one base distant, this may be a read error. The gene calls are TRBV6-5 and TRBJ1-4; 9 nucleotides match TRBD1. CDR1 and CDR2 (germline): MNHEY, SVGAGI. The CDR3 is 16 residues long. As DNA, the CDR3 is TGTGCCGGCAGTTACGCCCCGGGACAGGGACACGAAAAACTGTTTTTT. Protein product: CAGSYAPGQGHEKLFF.

This clonotype came up many times. The rearrangement uses TRBV5-1 and TRBJ1-1; tentatively, D is TRBD1 (5 bases). CDR3 size: 14 residues. CDR1 SGHRS and CDR2 YFSETQ come from the germline V gene. V was trimmed by 4 bases and J by 5 bases, leaving 15 bases between them. The chain's CDR3 is CASSPTGVGTEAFF. DNA of the CDR3: TGCGCCAGCAGCCCGACGGGGGTTGGGACTGAAGCTTTCTTT.

The chain links TRBV28 to TRBJ1-2; D is unclear. This CDR3 comprises 15 residues. Germline V gene sequence: CDR1 MDHEN, CDR2 SYDVKM. Trimming removed 5 bases from V and 0 bases from J, with 13 bases in between. CDR3 coding DNA: TGTGCCAGCAGTCTCGAGACGCAAGCTAACTATGGCTACACCTTC. This gives the protein CASSLETQANYGYTF.

This clonotype is categorized as medium-sized. The rearrangement joins TRBV20-1 to TRBJ1-2; D is unclear. Trimming removed 1 base from V and 6 bases from J, with 6 bases in between. There are 11 residues in the CDR3. Looked up from germline, CDR1 is DFQATT and CDR2 is SNEGSKA (reference sequence). CDR3 in amino acids: CSARVYDGYTF. The CDR3 region has the DNA TGCAGTGCTAGAGTGTATGATGGCTACACCTTC.

The count of this clonotype is one. The rearrangement uses TRBV27 and TRBJ2-7; D not certain. The CDR3 loop spans 17 amino acids. The germline V gene encodes CDR1 MNHEY and CDR2 SMNVEV (reference sequence). V was cut by 8 bases and J by 0 bases, with 23 bases left in between. The DNA of the CDR3 is TGTGCCAGCCGCACTTCAACACATGTGAGTGACTCCTACGAGCAGTACTTC. Protein product: CASRTSTHVSDSYEQYF.

The J gene is TRBJ2-5, the V gene TRBV13, with 7 nucleotides matching TRBD2. The V gene end was trimmed by 3 bases and the J gene end by 5 bases; junction bases not matched to a gene: 9. This CDR3 is built from 15 residues. Germline V CDR1 and CDR2: PRHDT, FYEKMQ (reference sequence). As DNA, the CDR3 is TGTGCCAGCAGCTTCCTTGCGGGAGCGCGGGAGACCCAGTACTTC. It codes for CASSFLAGARETQYF.

This clonotype was counted between two and nine times. The chain links TRBV19 to TRBJ2-5, with 14 bases that match TRBD2. Germline-derived CDR1 and CDR2 are LNHDA and SQIVND (reference sequence). Trimming cost V 4 bases and J 5 bases; bases outside gene matches: 6. There are 16 residues in the CDR3. The CDR3 reads CASSTRTSGRIETQYF. CDR3 nucleotide sequence: TGTGCCAGTAGTACCCGGACTAGCGGGAGGATTGAGACCCAGTACTTC.

This clonotype was counted many times. V gene TRBV3-1 combines with J gene TRBJ2-2; D gene unclear. Trimming pared 1 base from V and 5 bases from J, leaving 8 bases between. Germline lookup yields CDR1 LGHDT and CDR2 YNNKEL (reference sequence). This CDR3 is built from 14 residues. CDR3 DNA sequence: TGTGCCAGCAGCCAAGGTGACGGAACCGGGGAGCTGTTTTTT. This translates into CASSQGDGTGELFF.

This clonotype was recorded a few times. The chain joins TRBV18 to TRBJ2-4; 8 bases are shared with TRBD2. The CDR3 extends over 14 amino acids. Germline V gene sequence: CDR1 KGHSH, CDR2 LQKENI. V lost 0 bases and J lost 5; bases outside the gene matches: 0. CDR3 in DNA: TGTGCCAGCTCACCACCTAGCGGGGAAAACATTCAGTACTTC. Its protein is CASSPPSGENIQYF.

This clonotype was recorded many times. The gene calls are TRBV24-1 and TRBJ2-1; 11 bases are a match to TRBD2. This CDR3 has 15 residues. The germline gives CDR1 KGHDR, CDR2 SFDVKD. V trimming: 1 base; J trimming: 6 bases; junction bases outside the gene matches: 1. The CDR3 bases are TGTGCCACCAGTGATTTCGGACTAGCGGGCAATGAGCAGTTCTTC. Amino acids: CATSDFGLAGNEQFF.

The gene calls are TRBV24-1 and TRBJ2-3; 7 bases align to TRBD1. CDR3 length: 13 residues. V lost 5 bases, J lost 4 bases, and 2 bases stayed unmatched. From germline, CDR1 is KGHDR and CDR2 SFDVKD. CDR3: CATSATGADTQYF. The CDR3 DNA is TGTGCCACCAGTGCCACAGGGGCAGATACGCAGTATTTT.

By sample share, this clonotype is medium-sized. V and J are TRBV2 and TRBJ1-4; 7 positions match TRBD1. The CDR3 runs to 13 residues. V was pared by 10 bases and J by 5 bases, with 7 bases of the junction left unmatched. Looked up from germline, CDR1 is SNHLY and CDR2 is FYNNEI. This CDR3 is CANNRGMNEKLFF. The CDR3 DNA follows: TGTGCCAACAACAGGGGTATGAATGAAAAACTGTTTTTT.

This clonotype is medium-sized by share. The chain carries TRBV6-1 and TRBJ1-1; TRBD1 is a possible D gene (5 bases). The V gene lost 8 bases and the J gene lost 7 bases, with 14 bases spanning the gap. The CDR3 totals 12 residues. Per the germline V gene, CDR1 is MNHNS and CDR2 is SASEGT. Written as DNA, the CDR3 is TGTGCCAGCCGGGGGGAGTCGATTGAAGCTTTCTTT. It codes for CASRGESIEAFF.

This clonotype is medium-sized in the sample. J is TRBJ2-2 and V is TRBV27, with D tentatively TRBD1 or TRBD2 (5 bases each). The V end was cut by 6 bases, the J end by 0 bases, with 11 bases between. The CDR3 is made up of 15 amino acids. Germline V gives CDR1 MNHEY, CDR2 SMNVEV (reference sequence). Here the CDR3 reads CASRRPGPNTGELFF. The DNA for the CDR3 is TGTGCCAGCAGACGACCGGGACCGAACACCGGGGAGCTGTTTTTT.

As for this clonotype: Compared with germline, one end of the junction differs, possibly owing to a read error. The genes are TRBV5-1 and TRBJ2-7; either TRBD1 or TRBD2 may supply D (5 bases each). Germline V gives CDR1 SGHRS, CDR2 YFSETQ. CDR3 size: 14 residues. DNA of the CDR3: TGCGCCAGCAGCTTGGGGGGGAACTCCTACGATCAGTACTTC. Amino acids: CASSLGGNSYDQYF.

Remarks on this clonotype: A clone one base away is much larger, so this may be a read error. V is TRBV9 and J is TRBJ2-1, with 7 bases identical to TRBD2. The CDR3 has 17 amino acids. Germline V gives CDR1 SGDLS, CDR2 YYNGEE. CDR3 DNA: TGTGCCGGCAGCGTACTTTCCTCGGGAGGTTCCTACAATGAGCAGTTCTTC. Translation: CAGSVLSSGGSYNEQFF.

Comments on this clonotype: With a much larger clone just one base away, this may be a read error. Here the CDR3 omits its conserved ending phenylalanine or tryptophan, so a read error is the likely source. This chain connects TRBV6-1 to TRBJ2-6, with D possibly called TRBD1 or TRBD2 (5 bases each). In germline, CDR1 is MNHNS, CDR2 SASEGT. The CDR3 contains 16 residues. V was clipped by 1 base and J by 2 bases, with 9 bases between them. In DNA, the CDR3 is TGTGCCAGCAGTGAAGGGTTGGGGGCTGGGGCCAACGTCCTGACTTTG. Translating gives CASSEGLGAGANVLTL.

Notes on this clonotype: A single base separates this from a much larger clone, so it may be a read error. DNA of the CDR3: TGTGCCAGCAGAACGGGACAATACGAGAAGTACTTC. Protein: CASRTGQYEKYF. The chain links TRBV6-2 or TRBV6-3 to TRBJ2-7; D perhaps matches TRBD1 (6 bases). The CDR3 extends over 12 amino acids. Per the germline V gene, CDR1 is MNHEY and CDR2 is SVGEGT.

The chain is built from TRBV5-1 and TRBJ2-2; D is uncertain. The V and J ends lost 0 bases and 9 bases respectively, with 9 bases between them. The germline gives CDR1 SGHRS, CDR2 YFSETQ. This CDR3 is built from 13 residues. The CDR3 bases are TGCGCCAGCAGCTTGGACCCAGCACGGGAGCTGTTTTTT. Protein sequence: CASSLDPARELFF.

The sample holds a few counts of this clonotype. A much more abundant neighbour one base away suggests this may be a read error. DNA of the CDR3: TGCGCCAGCAGCTTAGGGGGACCCTACGGGCAGTACTTC. Translation: CASSLGGPYGQYF. This chain uses TRBV5-1 with TRBJ2-7; tentative D call: TRBD1 (6 bases). This CDR3 is 13 amino acids long. Germline V CDR1 and CDR2: SGHRS, YFSETQ.

Of note for this clonotype: Lacking the conserved final phenylalanine or tryptophan, this CDR3 likely reflects a read error. The V call is TRBV3-1, the J call TRBJ2-7, with TRBD2 matching 7 bases. CDR1 and CDR2 (germline): LGHDT, YNNKEL (reference sequence). CDR3 size: 15 residues. V lost 2 bases to trimming and J lost 2 bases; unmatched junction nucleotides: 6. For the CDR3, the DNA is TGTGCCAGCAGCCAAACAGCGGGAAAAACCTACGAGCAGTACCTC. Translating it yields CASSQTAGKTYEQYL.

In its sample, this clonotype was seen many times. The chain employs TRBV20-1 and TRBJ2-1; 12 bases agree with TRBD1. J gave up 9 bases and V 1 base, and 7 bases lay outside the gene matches. The CDR3 consists of 15 residues. Germline CDR1 reads DFQATT; CDR2 reads SNEGSKA (reference sequence). This CDR3 is CSARAAGQGAIEQFF. The CDR3 nucleotides are TGCAGTGCTAGAGCCGCGGGACAGGGGGCGATTGAGCAGTTCTTC.

The table lists this clonotype with many counts. This chain links TRBV15 with TRBJ2-4; tentative D call: TRBD2 (6 bases). CDR1 LNHNV and CDR2 YYDKDF come from the germline V gene (reference sequence). The CDR3 has 15 residues. V was cut by 6 bases and J by 1 base, with 13 bases left in between. The CDR3 region is CATRGLGGAKNIQYF. CDR3 bases: TGTGCCACCAGGGGCCTTGGAGGGGCCAAAAACATTCAGTACTTC.

The chain has TRBV5-1 and TRBJ2-3; tentatively, D is TRBD1 or TRBD2 (5 bases each). The CDR3 spans 14 residues. V lost 7 bases, J lost 4 bases, and 16 bases lay in between. Germline V lookup: CDR1 SGHRS, CDR2 YFSETQ. The CDR3 DNA sequence: TGCGCCAGCCTAGCATCAGGGCGGGCAGATACGCAGTATTTT. Amino acid sequence: CASLASGRADTQYF.